This TCR beta chain was documented in a study of blood T cell repertoires in COVID-19 (dated by TCRdb to 2018 to 2021). For the study in its entirety: Samples covering the acute and convalescent phases of COVID-19 were provided by collaborators in the United States, Italy and Spain. The prospective study material was composed of cDNA or gDNA derived from T cells, B-cell-depleted T cells, or PBMCs. Where available, HLA class I and class II types were taken from metadata supplied by the sample provider and were not determined by assay-based typing. A de-identified subject ID, COVID-19 status, age in years and sex were almost always included in the sample metadata. Samples were obtained from the ongoing ImmuneRACE study (first 160 participants) and from roughly 1,300 subjects provided by 6 global collaborators. The repertoires were released in a freely available public database intended as a resource for research on the immune response to SARS-CoV-2. Subjects who had been exposed to COVID-19, were actively infected with it, or had recovered from it provided the deeply sampled blood TCRbeta repertoires that made up the dataset. Broad study findings and their caveats: The quantity of clinical and demographic metadata differed by source and by participant and was supplied without curation.

TCRbeta CDR3 regions were amplified from genomic DNA using the immunoSEQ Assay, a bias-controlled multiplex PCR. In the authors' own workflow: Nucleated cell counts per sample were estimated from amplification of reference gene primers within the assay. Sequence reads were collapsed and filtered to measure the absolute abundance of every unique TCRbeta CDR3 rearrangement. Productive Simpson clonality was computed per sample as the square root of Simpson's diversity index over productive rearrangements. The source is immuneACCESS, and TCRdb retained only in-frame sequences with V and J called. Part of the clones is not carried over; for the studies checked, unresolved V genes explain less than half of this, and the remainder is unexplained. V, J and clone size are taken as reported in that table, and D and trimming were inferred from the DNA itself. The sample records under 300,000 clones, 83% of which are singletons. The ten largest clonotypes hold over 8.5% of the sample.

For this clone: Its binding antigen is unknown. Base qualities were left out, and no much larger clone turns up one base away.

Deletion took 4 bases off V and 5 bases off J, with a span of 12 bases between the germline ends. The CDR3 sequence holds 14 residues, the cysteine and phenylalanine included. Just the 42-base CDR3 DNA is kept, in frame starting at base 1. The germline V gene supplies CDR1 MNHEY and CDR2 SVGEGT. Samples from volunteer blood donors who had recovered from COVID-19 were contributed by a second Seattle source. Collaborating institutions collected whole blood in K2EDTA tubes following their own protocols. For TCRbeta analysis, collaborators shipped samples in one of three forms: frozen whole blood, isolated PBMCs, or DNA extracted from either of those sample types.

The chain employs TRBV6-2 or TRBV6-3 and TRBJ1-5; the D gene is not confidently resolved. Sequencing was done on a sample of peripheral blood. The TCR was taken from a woman aged 50 to 65 who had recovered from COVID-19. The CDR3 corresponds to CASSLTDIHQPQHF. The nucleotides read TGTGCCAGCAGTTTAACCGACATTCATCAGCCCCAGCATTTT.